This T cell receptor (beta chain) came from a study of response to subunit inactivated influenza vaccine. Study-wide results and limits: Only a handful of new T cells, the authors suggested, are recruited with each seasonal influenza vaccination.

This clonotype was seen ten or more times. As yet, its antigen is unknown. Deletions cut 0 bases from V and 5 bases from J, with 14 bases between. This CDR3 is built from 15 residues. Germline V gene lookup returns CDR1 SGDLS and CDR2 YYNGEE. Each CDR3 protein is one row after TCRdb ran MiXCR on the RT-PCR reads. The sample has about half a million distinct CDR3 sequences; about 7.6% are singletons. The sequencing here drew on PBMCs from blood, taken less than 30 months after vaccination. The rearrangement links TRBV9 to TRBJ2-5, with D perhaps being TRBD1 or TRBD2 (7 bases each). The TCR was taken from a man between 45 and 75 years old who received an inactivated influenza vaccine. The CDR3 nucleotides are TGTGCCAGCAGCGTAGCCCAGGGGGGGCGGGAGACCCAGTACTTC. It codes for CASSVAQGGRETQYF.